The 17 T cell receptor beta chains presented below share a single source sample, sequenced in a study of blood T cell repertoires in COVID-19. Sequencing was performed with immunoSEQ multiplex PCR; in TCRdb, only in-frame clones are kept and a portion is missing. The sample lists roughly 32,000 clones, around nine tenths seen once, with around a quarter in the top ten. Input material: peripheral blood. The source of these receptors is a human donor in a cohort sampled during active COVID-19.

The CDR3 is CASSPGAGNSGEQYF. DNA for the CDR3: TGTGCCAGCTCACCGGGAGCGGGAAACTCGGGGGAGCAGTACTTC. This chain joins TRBV18 and TRBJ2-7; 7 bases fit TRBD2. The CDR3 totals 15 residues. Germline values: CDR1 KGHSH, CDR2 LQKENI. Trimming at V came to 3 bases and at J to 7 bases, leaving 12 bases not matched to a gene.

This chain connects TRBV6-2 or TRBV6-3 to TRBJ1-1; 10 bases agree with TRBD1. CDR3 length: 14 amino acids. V was pared by 5 bases and J by 4 bases, with 4 bases of the junction left unmatched. The germline CDR1 and CDR2 sequences are MNHEY and SVGEGT. The CDR3 bases are TGTGCCAGCAGTCGACAGGGGGCTGGCACTGAAGCTTTCTTT. Translated: CASSRQGAGTEAFF.

The chain links TRBV5-1 to TRBJ2-7; 8 bases map to TRBD1. Trimming took 5 bases from V and 4 from J; bases not matched to a gene: 2. The CDR3 runs to 12 residues. Germline V CDR1 and CDR2: SGHRS, YFSETQ. The DNA for the CDR3 is TGCGCCAGCAGGCAGGGGGCTTACGAGCAGTACTTC. As protein: CASRQGAYEQYF.

The rearrangement uses TRBV2 and TRBJ2-7; 8 bases are shared with TRBD1. CDR3 length: 15 residues. The trim removed 6 bases at V and 3 bases at J, leaving 10 bases unmatched. CDR1 and CDR2 from the germline V gene are SNHLY and FYNNEI. The DNA of the CDR3 is TGTGCCAGCAGCGTAGGGGTCGACAGGGGCTACGAGCAGTACTTC. Translation: CASSVGVDRGYEQYF.

CDR3 sequence reads: CATSEGGTSGDTQYF. The CDR3 DNA is TGTGCCACCAGTGAAGGGGGGACTAGTGGTGATACGCAGTATTTT. This rearrangement joins TRBV24-1 to TRBJ2-3, with TRBD2 matching 8 bases. Germline trimming cut 4 bases from V and 6 bases from J; bases unmatched to any gene: 8. Germline CDR1 is KGHDR and CDR2 is SFDVKD. CDR3 size: 15 residues.

The rearrangement links TRBV5-1 to TRBJ1-2; 8 nucleotides agree with TRBD1. Looked up from germline, CDR1 is SGHRS and CDR2 is YFSETQ. The CDR3 extends over 12 amino acids. V lost 0 bases, J lost 8 bases, and 0 bases stayed unmatched. CDR3 sequence reads: CASSLGTGGYTF. In nucleotides, the CDR3 is TGCGCCAGCAGCTTGGGGACAGGGGGCTACACCTTC.

The J gene is TRBJ1-2, the V gene TRBV6-6, with a tentative D call TRBD1 (6 bases). CDR1 is MNHNY, CDR2 SVGAGI, per germline (reference sequence). The V end lost 5 bases, the J end lost 8 bases, and 12 bases lay between the germline ends. This CDR3 spans 12 amino acids. The CDR3 is CASSAYREGYTF. CDR3 nucleotides: TGTGCCAGCAGTGCCTACAGGGAAGGCTACACCTTC.

This rearrangement joins TRBV12-5 to TRBJ2-3, with 8 bases identical to TRBD2. The CDR3 has 16 residues. The germline V gene has CDR1 LGHNT and CDR2 FRNRAP. Unmatched junction bases numbered 4, after V lost 1 base and J lost 1 base. The CDR3 region is CASGLAGRGGTDTQYF. In DNA, the CDR3 is TGTGCTAGTGGTTTGGCCGGGCGGGGGGGCACAGATACGCAGTATTTT.

The chain has TRBV27 and TRBJ1-2; 8 bases line up with TRBD1. Germline V CDR1 and CDR2: MNHEY, SMNVEV (reference sequence). CDR3 length: 14 amino acids. The J segment lost 4 bases and the V segment lost 8 bases, leaving 9 bases of the junction unmatched. DNA for the CDR3: TGTGCCAGCGGACCACAGGGGGACCCCTATGGCTACACCTTC. This sequence encodes CASGPQGDPYGYTF.

The chain combines TRBV5-4 with TRBJ1-1; 10 positions match TRBD1. The germline V gene has CDR1 SGHNT and CDR2 YYREEE (reference sequence). This CDR3 region has 15 residues. Losses at the gene ends were 4 bases for V and 2 bases for J; bases not matched to a gene: 5. The CDR3 sequence is CASSTRQGANTEAFF. The CDR3 DNA sequence: TGTGCCAGCAGCACACGACAGGGGGCCAACACTGAAGCTTTCTTT.

This sequence joins TRBV2 and TRBJ2-3; 11 nucleotides align to TRBD2. The germline V gene has CDR1 SNHLY and CDR2 FYNNEI. V was clipped by 10 bases and J by 2 bases; unmatched bases: 5. This CDR3 contains 14 residues. The CDR3 DNA reads TGTGCCACCCTAGCGGGGGGCCACACAGATACGCAGTATTTT. This codes for CATLAGGHTDTQYF.

The chain employs TRBV2 and TRBJ2-3; maybe TRBD2 (5 bases). The V gene's germline CDR1 is SNHLY and CDR2 FYNNEI. Trimming removed 5 bases from V and 0 bases from J, with 12 bases in between. This CDR3 contains 15 residues. In DNA, the CDR3 is TGTGCCAGCAGTAACCTTGGACTGAGCACAGATACGCAGTATTTT. Residues: CASSNLGLSTDTQYF. The whole variable domain, remainder taken from reference TRBV2 and TRBJ2-3, is EPEVTQTPSHQVTQMGQEVILRCVPISNHLYFYWYRQILGQKVEFLVSFYNNEISEKSEIFDDQFSVERPDGSNFTLKIRSTKLEDSAMYFCASSNLGLSTDTQYFGPGTRLTVL.

This clone was seen a single time. CDR3 protein: CASSRVAGGEQYF. The CDR3 DNA sequence: TGTGCCAGCAGCCGGGTAGCGGGGGGGGAGCAGTACTTC. The chain links TRBV3-1 (or the pseudogene TRBV3-2) to TRBJ2-7; TRBD2 matches 11 bases. V dropped 4 bases and J dropped 7; count of bases not matched to a gene: 3. The CDR3 spans 13 residues. Germline V gives CDR1 LGHDT, CDR2 YNNKEL (reference sequence).

The V call is TRBV7-9, the J call TRBJ1-1, with D tentatively TRBD1 (6 bases). CDR1 SEHNR and CDR2 FQNEAQ come from the germline V gene (reference sequence). CDR3 length: 13 residues. Trimming shortened V by 6 bases and J by 0 bases, and 8 bases separated the two germline ends. The CDR3 region is CASSNRVNTEAFF. The DNA for the CDR3 is TGTGCCAGCAGTAACAGGGTGAACACTGAAGCTTTCTTT. Based on the CDR3 plus reference TRBV7-9 and TRBJ1-1, the full variable domain is DTGVSQNPRHKITKRGQNVTFRCDPISEHNRLYWYRQTLGQGPEFLTYFQNEAQLEKSRLLSDRFSAERPKGSFSTLEIQRTEQGDSAMYLCASSNRVNTEAFFGQGTRLTVV.

V is TRBV6-5 and J is TRBJ2-7; 11 positions match TRBD2. The V gene end was trimmed by 6 bases and the J gene end by 7 bases; junction bases not matched to a gene: 8. The CDR3 sequence is 14 residues long. Germline loops: CDR1 MNHEY, CDR2 SVGAGI. For the CDR3, the DNA is TGTGCCAGCAGGGCTCCTAGCGGGGGGTGGGAGCAGTACTTC. Encoded protein: CASRAPSGGWEQYF.

This clone was counted once. The chain joins TRBV6-6 to TRBJ1-3, with D tentatively TRBD1 (5 bases). Trimming shortened V by 4 bases and J by 0 bases, and 10 bases separated the two germline ends. CDR3 size: 15 residues. Germline CDR1 reads MNHNY; CDR2 reads SVGAGI (reference sequence). CDR3: CASSFGHNSGNTIYF. CDR3 nucleotide sequence: TGTGCCAGCAGTTTTGGACACAACTCTGGAAACACCATATATTTT.

J is TRBJ1-2 and V is TRBV3-1 (or the pseudogene TRBV3-2); D ambiguous. The CDR3 has 11 amino acids. The V end lost 4 bases, the J end lost 5 bases, and 5 bases lay between the germline ends. CDR1 and CDR2 (germline): LGHDT, YNNKEL (reference sequence). This CDR3 reads CASSPGYGYTF. In nucleotides, the CDR3 is TGTGCCAGCAGCCCCGGGTATGGCTACACCTTC.